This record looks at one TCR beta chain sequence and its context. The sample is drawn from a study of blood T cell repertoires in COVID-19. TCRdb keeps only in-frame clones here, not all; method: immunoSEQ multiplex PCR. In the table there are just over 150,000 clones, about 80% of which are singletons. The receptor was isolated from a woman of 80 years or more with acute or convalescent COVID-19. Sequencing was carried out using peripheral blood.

CDR3 residues: CASSLMAGASYEQYF. CDR3 nucleotide sequence: TGTGCCAGCAGCTTGATGGCGGGAGCGTCCTACGAGCAGTACTTC. The genes are TRBV7-8 and TRBJ2-7; 7 nucleotides match TRBD2. CDR3 length: 15 residues. The junction had 6 bases not matched to a gene; V was cut back by 3 bases and J by 1 base. The germline V gene has CDR1 SGHVS and CDR2 FQNEAQ.